This T cell receptor beta chain was observed in a study of blood T cell repertoires in COVID-19. Original analysis: Amplification with reference gene primers provided the estimates of nucleated cell counts. TCRdb's copy holds only in-frame clones and misses some; the assay was immunoSEQ multiplex PCR. From that table come the V and J calls and clone size; the DNA was used to work out D and trimming. The profile shows 440,000 or so clones, about 89% of them singletons. The Seattle site enrolled patients during active infection and followed them longitudinally. The CDR3 runs 15 residues. CDR1 and CDR2 from the germline V gene are MGHRA and YSYEKL. V trimming: 5 bases; J trimming: 4 bases; junction bases outside the gene matches: 4.

Material for sequencing was peripheral blood. The clonotype was recovered from a woman aged 40 to 50 with COVID-19, enrolled during active disease. J is TRBJ2-1 and V is TRBV4-1; TRBD2 agrees at 11 bases. CDR3: CASSFRLAGYNEQFF. In DNA, the CDR3 is TGCGCCAGCAGCTTCCGACTAGCGGGATACAATGAGCAGTTCTTC.